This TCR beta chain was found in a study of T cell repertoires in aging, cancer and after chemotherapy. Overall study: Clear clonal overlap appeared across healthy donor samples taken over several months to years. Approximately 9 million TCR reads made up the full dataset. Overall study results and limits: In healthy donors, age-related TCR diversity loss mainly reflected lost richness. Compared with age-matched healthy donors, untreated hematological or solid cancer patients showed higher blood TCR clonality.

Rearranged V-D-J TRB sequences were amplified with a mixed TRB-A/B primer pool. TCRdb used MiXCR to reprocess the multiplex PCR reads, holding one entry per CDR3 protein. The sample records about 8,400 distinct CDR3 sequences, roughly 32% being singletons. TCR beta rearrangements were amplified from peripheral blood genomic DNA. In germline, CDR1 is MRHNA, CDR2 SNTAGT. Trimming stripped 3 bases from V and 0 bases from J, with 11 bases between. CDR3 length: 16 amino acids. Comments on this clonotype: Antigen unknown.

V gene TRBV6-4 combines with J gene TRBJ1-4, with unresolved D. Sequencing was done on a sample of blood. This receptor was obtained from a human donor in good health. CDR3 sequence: CASSDGEVPTNEKLFF. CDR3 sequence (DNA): TGTGCCAGCAGTGATGGTGAGGTACCAACTAATGAAAAACTGTTTTTT.